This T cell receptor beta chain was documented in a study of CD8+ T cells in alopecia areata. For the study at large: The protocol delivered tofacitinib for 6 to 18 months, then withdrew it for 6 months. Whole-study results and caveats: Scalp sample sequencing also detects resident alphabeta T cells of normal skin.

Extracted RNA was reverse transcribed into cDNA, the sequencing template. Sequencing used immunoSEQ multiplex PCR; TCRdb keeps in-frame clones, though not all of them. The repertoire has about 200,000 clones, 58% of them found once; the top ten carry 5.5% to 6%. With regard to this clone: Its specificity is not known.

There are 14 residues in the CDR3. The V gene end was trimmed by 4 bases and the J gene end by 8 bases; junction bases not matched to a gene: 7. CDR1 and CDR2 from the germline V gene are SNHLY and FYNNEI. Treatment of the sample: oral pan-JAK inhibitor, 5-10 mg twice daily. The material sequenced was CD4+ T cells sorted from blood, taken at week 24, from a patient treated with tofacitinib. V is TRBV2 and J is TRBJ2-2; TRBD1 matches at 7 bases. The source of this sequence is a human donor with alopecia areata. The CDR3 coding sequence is TGTGCCAGCAGTGGGACAGGTCTCCGTGGGGAGCTGTTTTTT. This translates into CASSGTGLRGELFF.